This T cell receptor beta chain was documented in a study of OX40 agonist ivuxolimab in advanced cancers. Study details: Anti-PD-1, anti-PD-L1 or anti-CTLA-4 therapy given earlier was allowed, and approximately 43% had some. Three patients had partial responses: one hepatocellular carcinoma, two cutaneous melanoma. Study-wide findings and caveats: The study observed clonal expansion of CD4+ and CD8+ blood T cells by week 6 at 0.1 to 3.0 mg/kg. Among patients with partial responses at 0.1-3.0 mg/kg, clonal expansion was among the lowest.

As concerns this clone: The antigen is not known.

CDR1 is SGHAT and CDR2 is FQNNGV in the germline V gene. The CDR3 is 19 residues long. J was trimmed by 5 bases and V by 3 bases; bases with no gene match: 17. The data were produced by immunoSEQ multiplex PCR, yet TCRdb's version contains in-frame clones alone and is incomplete. The sample includes 45,000 to 75,000 clones, about four fifths of them seen just once. Specimen: CD4+ or CD8+ T cells sorted from blood, collected in a trial of the OX40 agonist ivuxolimab. The chain recombines TRBV11-2 with TRBJ2-3, with 10 nucleotides matching TRBD2. The receptor was derived from an adult with an advanced solid tumor such as melanoma, head and neck, liver or kidney cancer. The CDR3 loop reads CASSFQHRLSGGAKDTQYF. DNA of the CDR3: TGTGCCAGCAGCTTCCAACATAGACTCAGCGGGGGGGCCAAAGATACGCAGTATTTT.